A selection of T cell receptor beta chains follows, all from one sample in a study of blood T cell repertoires in COVID-19. TCRdb's copy holds only in-frame clones and misses some; the assay was immunoSEQ multiplex PCR. The sample consists of 100,000 to 120,000 clones, roughly 87% of them appearing once. Sequencing used peripheral blood. The receptors here all came from a man in his forties or fifties with acute or convalescent COVID-19. CDR3s include the opening cysteine and the closing phenylalanine or tryptophan. The D gene is left open where the match is weak. Some rows have no size entry. The others give once, few or many, or a class for an expanded clone.

j_call	clone_size	v_call	d_call	cdr3_nt	cdr3_aa
TRBJ2-7	-	TRBV2	TRBD2	TGTGCCAGCAGTGATAGGCGGGGGGGCTCCGAGCAGTACTTC	CASSDRRGGSEQYF
TRBJ2-1	-	TRBV20-1	TRBD1	TGCAGTGCTAGTTTGGGACAGTACAATGAGCAGTTCTTC	CSASLGQYNEQFF
TRBJ1-4	-	TRBV2	-	TGTGCCAGCAGATACGACGAGACACCAACTAATGAAAAACTGTTTTTT	CASRYDETPTNEKLFF
TRBJ1-2	-	TRBV24-1	TRBD1	TGTGCCACCAGTGCCCCACCGGGACAGGGGGATGGCTACACCTTC	CATSAPPGQGDGYTF
TRBJ2-3	-	TRBV12-5	TRBD2	TGTGCTAGTGGTTTCTCTAGAGCGGGGGGGGATACGCAGTATTTT	CASGFSRAGGDTQYF
TRBJ2-1	once	TRBV19	TRBD1	TGTGCCAGTAGTCGACAGGGGGCAGATGAGCAGTTCTTC	CASSRQGADEQFF
TRBJ2-7	-	TRBV27	-	TGTGCCAGCAGTTTATCGGGCCAGGGGGGTTCCTACGAGCAGTACTTC	CASSLSGQGGSYEQYF
TRBJ1-1	-	TRBV19	-	TGTGCCAGTACCAGACACCTAAACACTGAAGCTTTCTTT	CASTRHLNTEAFF
TRBJ1-6	-	TRBV6-5	TRBD1	TGTGCCAGCAGTTACATGAGACAGGGGGATTCACCCCTCCACTTT	CASSYMRQGDSPLHF
TRBJ2-5	-	TRBV11-2	TRBD1	TGTGCCAGCAGCGTGAGGGACAGCCAAGAGACCCAGTACTTC	CASSVRDSQETQYF
TRBJ2-3	-	TRBV28	-	TGTGCCAGCAGTTCCCAAGGGAGCGCGCAGTATTTT	CASSSQGSAQYF
TRBJ1-2	-	TRBV5-6	TRBD1	TGTGCCAGCAACTGGGGGGACAGGGGCGGCTACACCTTC	CASNWGDRGGYTF
TRBJ1-3	-	TRBV30	-	TGTGCCTGGAGTAGGGGCTCTGGAAACACCATATATTTT	CAWSRGSGNTIYF
TRBJ2-7	-	TRBV27	-	TGTGCCAGCAGTTCCGGTGGGTTGGGAGACTTCTACGAGCAGTACTTC	CASSSGGLGDFYEQYF
TRBJ2-2	-	TRBV7-3	-	TGTGCCAGCAGCCAAGGCAGGGGCGGTACCGGGGAGCTGTTTTTT	CASSQGRGGTGELFF
TRBJ2-5	-	TRBV6-5	-	TGTGCCAGCAGTTACTCGCAGGGGGGTAAAGAGACCCAGTACTTC	CASSYSQGGKETQYF
TRBJ2-7	-	TRBV18	-	TGTGCCAGCTCACGTCAGCAGTTCAGGGATTCCTACGAGCAGTACTTC	CASSRQQFRDSYEQYF
TRBJ2-1	-	TRBV7-9	TRBD2	TGTGCCAGCAGCTCCCGACTAGCGGAGAGCTCCTACAATGAGCAGTTCTTC	CASSSRLAESSYNEQFF
TRBJ2-7	-	TRBV9	-	TGTGCCAGCAGCGTAGGTGTGGAGGGCGAGCAGTACTTC	CASSVGVEGEQYF
TRBJ1-6	once	TRBV15	-	TGTGCCACCAGCAGAGATCCCCCAGGGGTTAATTCACCCCTCCACTTT	CATSRDPPGVNSPLHF
TRBJ1-1	once	TRBV10-2	-	TGCGCCAGCAGTGAGTCTCCAGGCATCTACACTGAAGCTTTCTTT	CASSESPGIYTEAFF
TRBJ2-1	once	TRBV9	TRBD2	TGTGCCAGCAACCTGAGCCCGGGGGGGCCCCTTGATGAGCAGTTCTTC	CASNLSPGGPLDEQFF
TRBJ1-5	-	TRBV28	-	TGTGCCAGCAGTCCTAGGACAGCCTATCAGCCCCAGCATTTT	CASSPRTAYQPQHF
TRBJ2-5	-	TRBV5-8	-	TGTGCCAGCAGCAAAGGACTAATAGAGACCCAGTACTTC	CASSKGLIETQYF
TRBJ1-3	-	TRBV19	-	TGTGCCAGTAGTCCCGACAGTGGAAACACCATATATTTT	CASSPDSGNTIYF
TRBJ2-1	-	TRBV7-3	TRBD2	TGTGCCAGCAGCTCCCGGACTAGCGGCAATGAGCAGTTCTTC	CASSSRTSGNEQFF
TRBJ1-3	-	TRBV7-3	TRBD1	TGTGCCAGCAGCCAGGGGACAGACGGAAACACCATATATTTT	CASSQGTDGNTIYF
TRBJ2-2	-	TRBV7-3	-	TGTGCCAGCAGCTTAAGTCGGAACACCGGGGAGCTGTTTTTT	CASSLSRNTGELFF
TRBJ1-2	-	TRBV3-1/TRBV3-2	-	TGTGCCAGCAGCCAAGTGCGTGACAGGCGGTCTGCTGGCTACACCTTC	CASSQVRDRRSAGYTF
TRBJ2-1	-	TRBV20-1	TRBD2	TGCAGTGCTAGTAGAGGGCGGGGGGGCCAGAATGAGCAGTTCTTC	CSASRGRGGQNEQFF
TRBJ2-1	-	TRBV7-9	TRBD2	TGTGCCAGCAGCTTCGGGAGACTAGCGGCCTACAATGAGCAGTTCTTC	CASSFGRLAAYNEQFF
TRBJ2-7	-	TRBV27	-	TGTGCCACTGGGTTGAGTGGGAGGTCCTTCGTCTCCTACGAGCAGTACTTC	CATGLSGRSFVSYEQYF
TRBJ2-5	-	TRBV5-8	TRBD2	TGTGCCAGCAGCTTGGCCTCTCGGACTAGCGGAGGGTCGGGGGAGACCCAGTACTTC	CASSLASRTSGGSGETQYF
TRBJ2-2	-	TRBV7-3	-	TGTGCCAGCAGCCCTAGCAGTTCGGACACCGGGGAGCTGTTTTTT	CASSPSSSDTGELFF
TRBJ1-5	-	TRBV5-8	TRBD1	TGTGCCAGCAGCTCAGGGACAGGGAATAGCAATCAGCCCCAGCATTTT	CASSSGTGNSNQPQHF
TRBJ2-7	-	TRBV27	TRBD1	TGTGCCAGCAACGCATTGCCGGGACAGGGCCACGAGCAGTACTTC	CASNALPGQGHEQYF
TRBJ1-2	-	TRBV6-1	-	TGTGCCAGCAGTGAAGCGGCAGGGGACAACTATGGCTACACCTTC	CASSEAAGDNYGYTF
TRBJ2-2	few	TRBV27	-	TGTGCCAGCAGTTTAGATCGGTACACCGGGGAGCTGTTTTTT	CASSLDRYTGELFF
TRBJ2-3	-	TRBV9	-	TGTGCCAGCAGCGTAGTCGCTAAGGATACGCAGTATTTT	CASSVVAKDTQYF
TRBJ2-1	-	TRBV27	-	TGTGCCAGCAGTTACCCAGGGTCGGCGAGGAATGAGCAGTTCTTC	CASSYPGSARNEQFF
TRBJ1-6	-	TRBV19	-	TGTGCCAGTAGTATCAGTGCGGGGAATTCACCCCTCCACTTT	CASSISAGNSPLHF
TRBJ2-2	-	TRBV4-1	-	TGCGCCAGCAGCCAGGAGAGACCGGCCGGGGAGCTGTTTTTT	CASSQERPAGELFF
TRBJ2-7	-	TRBV6-6	-	TGTGCCAGCAGTTACCAGGGTTCCTACGAGCAGTACTTC	CASSYQGSYEQYF